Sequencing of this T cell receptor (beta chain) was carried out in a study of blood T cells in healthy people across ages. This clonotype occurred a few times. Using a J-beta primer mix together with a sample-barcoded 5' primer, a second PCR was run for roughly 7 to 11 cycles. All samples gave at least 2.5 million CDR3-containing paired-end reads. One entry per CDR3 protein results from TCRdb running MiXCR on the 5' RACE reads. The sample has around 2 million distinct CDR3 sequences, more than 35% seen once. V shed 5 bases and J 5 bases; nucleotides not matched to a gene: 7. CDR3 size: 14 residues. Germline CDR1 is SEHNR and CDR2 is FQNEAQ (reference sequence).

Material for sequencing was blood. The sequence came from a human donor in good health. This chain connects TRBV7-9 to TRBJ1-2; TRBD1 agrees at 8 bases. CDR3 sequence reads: CASSTPDREYGYTF. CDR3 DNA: TGTGCCAGCAGCACCCCGGACAGGGAATATGGCTACACCTTC.